What follows is one TCR beta chain and its context. This sample stems from a study of siplizumab effects on memory and regulatory T cells. Between the trimmed V and J ends, which lost 3 bases and 9 bases, there was a span of 12 bases. Germline loops: CDR1 SGHAT, CDR2 FQNNGV. The CDR3 contains 13 residues. Assay used: immunoSEQ multiplex PCR; TCRdb lists only in-frame clones, some missing. The profile shows 70,000 or so clones, 88% of them singletons. Specimen: Tregs sorted from blood. The chain is built from TRBV11-2 and TRBJ2-4, with a tentative D call TRBD2 (6 bases). The TCR originated in a human donor in good health. CDR3 sequence reads: CASSLGGPAIQYF. The DNA for the CDR3 is TGTGCCAGCAGCTTGGGAGGTCCGGCCATTCAGTACTTC.